The T cell receptor (beta chain) described here comes from a study of shared clonotypes between healthy human individuals. This CDR3 region has 18 residues. The junction had 15 bases not matched to a gene; V was cut back by 5 bases and J by 7 bases. Per the germline V gene, CDR1 is MRHNA and CDR2 is SNTAGT. TCRdb keeps only in-frame clones here, not all; method: immunoSEQ multiplex PCR. The sample has 550,000 to 850,000 clones; 55% to 80% are singletons. This clone was picked up one time. This clonotype was obtained from a woman aged 30 to 39 in good health. Sequences were obtained from memory CD4+ T cells sorted from blood. Subset of the sample: CD45RA-negative fraction. V is TRBV6-4 and J is TRBJ2-1; 12 positions agree with TRBD2. The CDR3 DNA follows: TGTGCCAGCAGTCGAAACCCCTTCCTAGCGGGAGGGAGGAATGAGCAGTTCTTC. Its protein product is CASSRNPFLAGGRNEQFF.